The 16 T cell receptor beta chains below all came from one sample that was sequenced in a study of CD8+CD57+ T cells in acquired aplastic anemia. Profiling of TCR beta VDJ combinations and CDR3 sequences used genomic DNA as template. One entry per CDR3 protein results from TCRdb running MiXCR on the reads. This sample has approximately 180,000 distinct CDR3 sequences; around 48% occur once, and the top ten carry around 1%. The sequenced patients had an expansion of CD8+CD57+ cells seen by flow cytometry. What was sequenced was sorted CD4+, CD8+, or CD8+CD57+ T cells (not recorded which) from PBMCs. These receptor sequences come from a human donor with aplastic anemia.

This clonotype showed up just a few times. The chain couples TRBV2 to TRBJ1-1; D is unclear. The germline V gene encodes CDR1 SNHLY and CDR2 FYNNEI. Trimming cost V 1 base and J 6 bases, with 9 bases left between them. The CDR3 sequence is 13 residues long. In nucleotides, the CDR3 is TGTGCCAGCAGTGAAGGAGACTGGGCTGAAGCTTTCTTT. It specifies CASSEGDWAEAFF.

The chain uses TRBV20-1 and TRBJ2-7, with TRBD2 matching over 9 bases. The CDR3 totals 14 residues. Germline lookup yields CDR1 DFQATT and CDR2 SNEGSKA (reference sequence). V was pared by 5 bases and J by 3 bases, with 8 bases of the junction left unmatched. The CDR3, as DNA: TGCAGTGCTTTCATGACTAGCGGCCTCTACGAGCAGTACTTC. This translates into CSAFMTSGLYEQYF.

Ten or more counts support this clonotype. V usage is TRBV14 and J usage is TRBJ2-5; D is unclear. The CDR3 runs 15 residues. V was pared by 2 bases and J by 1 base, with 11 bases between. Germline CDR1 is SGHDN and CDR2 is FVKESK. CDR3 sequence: CASSQTRRPQETQYF. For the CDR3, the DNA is TGTGCCAGCAGCCAAACCAGGAGACCCCAAGAGACCCAGTACTTC.

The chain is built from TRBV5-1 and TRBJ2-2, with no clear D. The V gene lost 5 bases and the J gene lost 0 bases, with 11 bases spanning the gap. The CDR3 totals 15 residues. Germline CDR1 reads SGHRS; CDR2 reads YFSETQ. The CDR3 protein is CASRATSSNTGELFF. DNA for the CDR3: TGCGCCAGCAGAGCGACATCCTCGAACACCGGGGAGCTGTTTTTT.

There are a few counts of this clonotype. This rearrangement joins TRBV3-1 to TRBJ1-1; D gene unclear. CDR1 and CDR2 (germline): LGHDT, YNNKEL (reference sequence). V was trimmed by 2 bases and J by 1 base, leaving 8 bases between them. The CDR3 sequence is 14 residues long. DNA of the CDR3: TGTGCCAGCAGCCAACGGGAGAGGAACACTGAAGCTTTCTTT. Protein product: CASSQRERNTEAFF.

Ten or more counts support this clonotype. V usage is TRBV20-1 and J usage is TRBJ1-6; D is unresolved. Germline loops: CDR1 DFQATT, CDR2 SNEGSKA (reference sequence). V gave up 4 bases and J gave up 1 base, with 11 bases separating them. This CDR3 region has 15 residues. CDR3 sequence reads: CSAITPQSYNSPLHF. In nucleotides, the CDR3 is TGCAGTGCTATTACCCCACAGTCCTATAATTCACCCCTCCACTTT.

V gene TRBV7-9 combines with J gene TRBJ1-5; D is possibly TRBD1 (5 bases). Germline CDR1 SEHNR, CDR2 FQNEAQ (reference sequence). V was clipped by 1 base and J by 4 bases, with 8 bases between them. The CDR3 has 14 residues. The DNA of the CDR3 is TGTGCCAGCAGCTTAGGAGGGGAGAATCAGCCCCAGCATTTT. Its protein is CASSLGGENQPQHF.

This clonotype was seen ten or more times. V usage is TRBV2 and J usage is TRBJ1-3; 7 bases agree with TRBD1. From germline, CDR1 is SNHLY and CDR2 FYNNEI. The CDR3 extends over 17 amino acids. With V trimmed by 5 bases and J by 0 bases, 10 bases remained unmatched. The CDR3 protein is CASSLTPPGGSGNTIYF. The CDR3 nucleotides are TGTGCCAGCAGTTTGACCCCTCCAGGGGGCTCTGGAAACACCATATATTTT.

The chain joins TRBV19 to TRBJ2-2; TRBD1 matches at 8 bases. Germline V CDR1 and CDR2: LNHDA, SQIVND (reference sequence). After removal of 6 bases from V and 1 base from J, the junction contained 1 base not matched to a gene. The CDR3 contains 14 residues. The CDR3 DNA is TGTGCCAGTAGCGGACAGGGGAACACCGGGGAGCTGTTTTTT. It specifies CASSGQGNTGELFF.

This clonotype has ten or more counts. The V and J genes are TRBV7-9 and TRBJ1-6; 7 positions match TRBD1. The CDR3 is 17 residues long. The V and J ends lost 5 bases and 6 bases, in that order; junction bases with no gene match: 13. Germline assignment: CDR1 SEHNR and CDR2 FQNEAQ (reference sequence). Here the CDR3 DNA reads TGTGCCAGCAGCCCTGGAAATTCGGGACAGTCTAATTCACCCCTCCACTTT. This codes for CASSPGNSGQSNSPLHF.

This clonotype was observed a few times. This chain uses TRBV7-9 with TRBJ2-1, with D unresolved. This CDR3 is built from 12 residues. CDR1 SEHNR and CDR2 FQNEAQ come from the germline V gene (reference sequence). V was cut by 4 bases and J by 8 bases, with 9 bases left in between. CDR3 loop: CASSSPGDEQFF. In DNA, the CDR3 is TGTGCCAGCAGCTCCCCTGGGGATGAGCAGTTCTTC.

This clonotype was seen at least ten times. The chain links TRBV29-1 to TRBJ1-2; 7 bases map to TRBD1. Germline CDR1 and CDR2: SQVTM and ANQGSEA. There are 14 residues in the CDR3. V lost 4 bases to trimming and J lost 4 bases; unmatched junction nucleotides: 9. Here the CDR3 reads CSVAGGGRTYGYTF. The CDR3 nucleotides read TGCAGCGTTGCAGGGGGAGGGCGGACCTATGGCTACACCTTC.

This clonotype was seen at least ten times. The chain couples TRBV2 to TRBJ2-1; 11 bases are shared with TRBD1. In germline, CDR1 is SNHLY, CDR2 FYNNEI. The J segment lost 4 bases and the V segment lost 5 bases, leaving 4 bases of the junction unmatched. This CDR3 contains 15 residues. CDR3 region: CASSRDRGEYNEQFF. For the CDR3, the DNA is TGTGCCAGCAGTAGGGACAGGGGGGAATACAATGAGCAGTTCTTC.

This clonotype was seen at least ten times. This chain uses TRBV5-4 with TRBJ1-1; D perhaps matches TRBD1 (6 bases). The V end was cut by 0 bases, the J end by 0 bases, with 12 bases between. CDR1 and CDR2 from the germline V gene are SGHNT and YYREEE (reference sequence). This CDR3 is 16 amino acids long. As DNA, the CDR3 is TGTGCCAGCAGCTTGGCGGCAGGGGCCCTGAACACTGAAGCTTTCTTT. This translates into CASSLAAGALNTEAFF.

CDR3 residues: CASSFGQGFAEAFF. The CDR3 DNA is TGTGCCAGCAGTTTTGGACAGGGGTTCGCTGAAGCTTTCTTT. The V and J genes are TRBV27 and TRBJ1-1, with 9 bases lining up with TRBD1. Germline CDR1 MNHEY, CDR2 SMNVEV (reference sequence). V lost 3 bases and J lost 6; bases outside the gene matches: 5. This CDR3 is 14 amino acids long.

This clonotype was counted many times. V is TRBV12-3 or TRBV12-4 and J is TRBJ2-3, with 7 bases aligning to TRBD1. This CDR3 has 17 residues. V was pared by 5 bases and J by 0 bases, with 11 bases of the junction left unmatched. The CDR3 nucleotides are TGTGCCAGCAGTCCCGCCCGTACAGGGGCGAGCACAGATACGCAGTATTTT. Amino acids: CASSPARTGASTDTQYF.